This T cell receptor beta chain was identified in a study of cytomegalovirus exposure and HLA in healthy donors. Overall study context: There were 88 million or so unique TCRs (from HLA-typed donors) in an early data release.

PCR involved 60 Vbeta and 13 Jbeta primers. Sequencing used immunoSEQ multiplex PCR; TCRdb keeps in-frame clones, though not all of them. This sample yields fewer than 250,000 clones, of which 75% to 80% are seen a single time; 1.5% to 2% belongs to the top ten. Regarding this clone: What it recognizes is unknown.

General study results and limits: The study designated 150 or so TCR beta chains cytomegalovirus-associated.

The CDR3 runs 19 residues. Germline values: CDR1 MDHEN, CDR2 SYDVKM. J gave up 3 bases and V 2 bases, and 11 bases lay outside the gene matches. The receptor was isolated from a male donor in good health and CMV-seronegative. J is TRBJ2-1 and V is TRBV28; 12 bases map to TRBD2. Sequenced material: PBMCs. The CDR3 reads CASSLSRRLAGALYNEQFF. The DNA of the CDR3 is TGTGCCAGCAGTTTAAGTCGGAGACTAGCGGGAGCGCTCTACAATGAGCAGTTCTTC.